This TCR beta chain is from a study of PD-L1 blockade in urothelial cancer. About the research overall: At some point between 2012 and 2014 therapy began: atezolizumab 1,200 mg intravenously every 3 weeks. Blood yielded a median of approximately 130,000 T cells per sample.

What went into each PCR as a spike was synthetic TCR analog templates. TCRdb's copy holds only in-frame clones and misses some; the assay was immunoSEQ multiplex PCR. The repertoire includes approximately 80,000 clones, 82% of them detected once, and around a tenth sits in the top ten. Samples were collected from each patient before treatment and during treatment. Each patient gave between 1 and 8 of them in total. The CDR3 sequence is 16 residues long. V shed 3 bases and J 1 base; nucleotides not matched to a gene: 7. The germline V gene encodes CDR1 LNHDA and CDR2 SQIVND (reference sequence). This specimen consisted of PBMCs, obtained around atezolizumab (anti-PD-L1) treatment. The clonotype comes from a man between 65 and 80 years old with urothelial cancer. The rearrangement links TRBV19 to TRBJ2-3; 7 nucleotides match TRBD1. The CDR3 reads CASSMARGWGTDTQYF. The CDR3 DNA follows: TGTGCCAGTAGTATGGCCAGGGGGTGGGGCACAGATACGCAGTATTTT.